Included here is one TCR beta chain sequence, with context. Its antigen remains unidentified. These data come from a study of Ad26.COV2.S vaccination and SARS-CoV-2 variants. Study-wide points: In vaccinated individuals, spike-specific CD8+ and CD4+ T cell responses reportedly displayed substantial breadth. Ad26.COV2.S recipients had broader spike-specific TCRs (P = 0.0014).

V was trimmed by 5 bases and J by 3 bases, leaving 13 bases between them. The CDR3 totals 15 residues. Per germline, CDR1 SGHTA and CDR2 FQGNSA. Regarding treatment: roughly 20 received Ad26.COV2.S at low or high dose, single or two shots; about 5 received placebo; per-sample allocation not given. Collection of the samples took place on day 63 after the first injection of vaccine or placebo. Recruitment in Boston yielded a donor of adult age, 18-55 years. The vaccine delivered Wuhan-strain SARS-CoV-2 spike through an Ad26 vector. TCRdb's copy holds only in-frame clones and misses some; the assay was immunoSEQ multiplex PCR. The table lists about 440,000 clones, about 92% of them singletons.

This rearrangement joins TRBV7-2 to TRBJ2-2; D perhaps matches TRBD2 (5 bases). The TCR sequence derives from a person between 18 and 65 years old who received the Ad26.COV2.S COVID-19 vaccine or a placebo. Sample: peripheral blood, taken in a trial of Ad26.COV2.S vaccine versus placebo. The CDR3 DNA reads as TGTGCCAGCAGCCCCCCGGGATCTCACACCGGGGAGCTGTTTTTT. The encoded protein is CASSPPGSHTGELFF.